This TCR beta chain is drawn from a study of cytomegalovirus exposure and HLA in healthy donors. Study conclusions and caveats: Rarity held for most TCR sequences, but there were some public TCRs that occurred in many donors.

About this clone: The antigen remains unidentified.

The PCR had 60 Vbeta and 13 Jbeta primers. Clones were sequenced by immunoSEQ multiplex PCR, and TCRdb holds only the in-frame ones, with some missing. Seen here are 150,000 to 200,000 clones, 85% to 90% observed once, and the top ten hold approximately 1.7%. There are 14 residues in the CDR3. Trimming cost V 0 bases and J 9 bases, with 9 bases left between them. Per the germline V gene, CDR1 is SGHAT and CDR2 is FQNNGV. The source is a woman aged 18 to 35 in good health and CMV-seronegative. The chain links TRBV11-2 to TRBJ1-6, with D tentatively TRBD1 (6 bases). Input material: PBMCs. Here the CDR3 reads CASSLDRGSSPLHF. CDR3 bases: TGTGCCAGCAGCTTAGACAGGGGAAGTTCACCCCTCCACTTT.